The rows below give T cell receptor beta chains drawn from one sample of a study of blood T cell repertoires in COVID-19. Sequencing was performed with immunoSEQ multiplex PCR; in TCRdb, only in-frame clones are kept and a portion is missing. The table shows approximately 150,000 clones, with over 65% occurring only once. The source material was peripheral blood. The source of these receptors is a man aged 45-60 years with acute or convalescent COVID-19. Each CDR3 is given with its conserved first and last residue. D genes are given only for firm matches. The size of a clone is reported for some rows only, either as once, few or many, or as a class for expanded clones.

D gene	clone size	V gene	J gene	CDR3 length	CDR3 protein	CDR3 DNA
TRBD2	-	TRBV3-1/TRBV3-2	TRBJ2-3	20	CASSQRRGLAGGASTDTQYF	TGTGCCAGCAGCCAGCGGCGTGGACTAGCGGGGGGCGCGTCTACAGATACGCAGTATTTT
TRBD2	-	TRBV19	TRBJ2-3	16	CASSKGVRGGLDTQYF	TGTGCCAGTAGTAAAGGAGTCCGGGGGGGTCTAGATACGCAGTATTTT
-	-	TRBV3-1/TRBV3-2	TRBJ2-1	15	CASSQEASSANEQFF	TGTGCCAGCAGCCAAGAAGCAAGCAGCGCCAATGAGCAGTTCTTC
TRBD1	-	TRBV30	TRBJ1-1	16	CAWTGTGGSMNTEAFF	TGTGCCTGGACCGGGACAGGGGGTTCCATGAACACTGAAGCTTTCTTT
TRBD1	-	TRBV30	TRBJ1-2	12	CAWSGTGYGYTF	TGTGCCTGGTCCGGGACAGGCTATGGCTACACCTTC
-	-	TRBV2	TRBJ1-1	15	CASSEWPGMNTEAFF	TGTGCCAGCAGTGAATGGCCAGGGATGAACACTGAAGCTTTCTTT
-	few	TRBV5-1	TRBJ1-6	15	CASSFGGPYNSPLHF	TGCGCCAGCAGTTTCGGGGGACCCTATAATTCACCCCTCCACTTT
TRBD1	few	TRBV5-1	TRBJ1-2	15	CASSSQATGNSGYTF	TGCGCCAGCAGCTCCCAAGCGACAGGGAACTCTGGCTACACCTTC
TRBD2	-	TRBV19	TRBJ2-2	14	CASRQRGAPGELFF	TGTGCCAGTAGACAGCGGGGGGCCCCCGGGGAGCTGTTTTTT
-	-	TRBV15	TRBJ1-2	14	CATSRPGTGYGYTF	TGTGCCACCAGCAGGCCAGGAACAGGCTATGGCTACACCTTC
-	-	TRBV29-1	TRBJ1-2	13	CSVQGGQRYGYTF	TGCAGCGTCCAAGGGGGACAACGCTATGGCTACACCTTC
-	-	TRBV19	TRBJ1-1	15	CASSPSRGKGTEAFF	TGTGCCAGTAGTCCAAGTCGGGGTAAGGGCACTGAAGCTTTCTTT
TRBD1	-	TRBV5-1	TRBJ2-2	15	CASSLATGPTGELFF	TGCGCCAGCAGCTTAGCGACAGGGCCCACCGGGGAGCTGTTTTTT
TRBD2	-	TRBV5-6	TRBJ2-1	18	CASSLTLSGTSVYNEQFF	TGTGCCAGCAGCTTGACCCTATCCGGGACTAGCGTCTACAATGAGCAGTTCTTC
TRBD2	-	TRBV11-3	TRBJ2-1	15	CASSFTSGGAYEQFF	TGTGCCAGCAGCTTTACTAGCGGGGGGGCCTATGAGCAGTTCTTC
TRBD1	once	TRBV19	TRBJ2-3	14	CASSTTGGTDTQYF	TGTGCCAGTAGCACAACAGGGGGCACAGATACGCAGTATTTT
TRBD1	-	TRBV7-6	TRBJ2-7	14	CASTFSQGAGEQYF	TGTGCCAGCACCTTCTCACAGGGGGCTGGAGAGCAGTACTTC
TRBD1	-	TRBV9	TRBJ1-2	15	CASSVATGGAVGYTF	TGTGCCAGCAGCGTAGCTACAGGGGGAGCAGTTGGCTACACCTTC
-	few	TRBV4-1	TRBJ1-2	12	CASSQGLAGYTF	TGCGCCAGCAGCCAAGGTCTGGCTGGCTACACCTTC
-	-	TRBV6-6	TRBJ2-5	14	CASSYSFGEETQYF	TGTGCCAGCAGTTACTCTTTCGGGGAAGAGACCCAGTACTTC
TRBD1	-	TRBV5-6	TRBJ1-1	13	CASSYDRAYEAFF	TGTGCCAGCAGCTATGACAGGGCCTATGAAGCTTTCTTT
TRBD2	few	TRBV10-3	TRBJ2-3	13	CAISPRAGGEEYF	TGTGCCATCAGTCCTAGAGCGGGGGGGGAGGAGTATTTT
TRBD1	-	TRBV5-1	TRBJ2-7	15	CASRKDPGQGYEQYF	TGCGCCAGCAGAAAGGACCCGGGACAGGGCTACGAGCAGTACTTC
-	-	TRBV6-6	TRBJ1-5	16	CASSYSPPNRDQPQHF	TGTGCCAGCAGTTACTCCCCCCCCAACAGGGATCAGCCCCAGCATTTT
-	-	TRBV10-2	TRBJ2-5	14	CASSRQTAQETQYF	TGCGCCAGCAGCAGACAGACCGCTCAAGAGACCCAGTACTTC
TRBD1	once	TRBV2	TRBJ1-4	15	CASRSGQATNEKLFF	TGTGCCAGCAGATCCGGACAGGCAACTAATGAAAAACTGTTTTTT
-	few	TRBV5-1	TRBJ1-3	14	CASSLAGAGNTIYF	TGCGCCAGCAGCTTGGCAGGGGCCGGAAACACCATATATTTT
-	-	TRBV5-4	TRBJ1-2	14	CASSLAQGYYGYTF	TGTGCCAGCAGCTTGGCGCAGGGGTACTATGGCTACACCTTC
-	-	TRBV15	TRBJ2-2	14	CATSQLRGSGELFF	TGTGCCACCAGCCAATTGCGGGGATCCGGGGAGCTGTTTTTT
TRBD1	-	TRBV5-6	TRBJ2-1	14	CASSLNRGVGEQFF	TGTGCCAGCAGCTTGAACAGGGGGGTAGGAGAGCAGTTCTTC
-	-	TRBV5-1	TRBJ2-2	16	CASSPIGGRGTGELFF	TGCGCCAGCAGCCCCATAGGGGGACGAGGCACCGGGGAGCTGTTTTTT
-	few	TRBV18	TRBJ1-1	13	CASSQDRDTEAFF	TGTGCCAGCTCCCAAGATCGGGACACTGAAGCTTTCTTT
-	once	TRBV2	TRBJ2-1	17	CATQSAGGGGTYNEQFF	TGTGCCACCCAATCAGCCGGGGGAGGGGGAACCTACAATGAGCAGTTCTTC
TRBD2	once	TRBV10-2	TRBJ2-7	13	CATSSGGIYEQYF	TGCGCCACGTCTAGCGGGGGGATCTACGAGCAGTACTTC
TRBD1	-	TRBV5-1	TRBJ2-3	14	CASSIDRVTDTQYF	TGCGCCAGCAGCATTGACAGGGTCACAGATACGCAGTATTTT
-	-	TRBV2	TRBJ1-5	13	CASSPDRWQPQHF	TGTGCCAGCAGCCCCGACAGGTGGCAGCCCCAGCATTTT
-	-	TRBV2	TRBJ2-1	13	CASSEDYPIEQFF	TGTGCCAGCAGTGAAGACTACCCCATTGAGCAGTTCTTC
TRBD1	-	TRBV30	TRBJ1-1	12	CAWGQANTEAFF	TGTGCCTGGGGACAGGCGAACACTGAAGCTTTCTTT
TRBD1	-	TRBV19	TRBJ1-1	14	CASSIRDRDTEAFF	TGTGCCAGTAGTATCCGGGACAGGGACACTGAAGCTTTCTTT
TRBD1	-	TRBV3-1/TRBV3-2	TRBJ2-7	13	CASSRDRGYEQYF	TGTGCCAGCAGCCGAGACAGGGGGTACGAGCAGTACTTC
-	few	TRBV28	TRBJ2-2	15	CASSPEKGDTGELFF	TGTGCCAGCAGCCCCGAAAAGGGGGACACCGGGGAGCTGTTTTTT
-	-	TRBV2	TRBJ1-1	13	CASSGTGRTEAFF	TGTGCCAGCAGTGGGACTGGGAGAACTGAAGCTTTCTTT
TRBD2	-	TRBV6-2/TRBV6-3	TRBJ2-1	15	CASSYSWTRANEQFF	TGTGCCAGCAGTTACTCATGGACTAGAGCCAATGAGCAGTTCTTC
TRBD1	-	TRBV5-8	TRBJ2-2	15	CASSAGQGAAGELFF	TGTGCCAGCAGCGCCGGACAGGGGGCCGCCGGGGAGCTGTTTTTT
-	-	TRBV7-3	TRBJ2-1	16	CASSPRAPSAYNEQFF	TGTGCCAGCAGCCCCAGGGCCCCTAGCGCCTACAATGAGCAGTTCTTC
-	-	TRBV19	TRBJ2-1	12	CASSFLGHEQFF	TGTGCCAGTAGTTTCCTGGGGCATGAGCAGTTCTTC
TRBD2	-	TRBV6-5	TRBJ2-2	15	CASSPGTSGTGELFF	TGTGCCAGCAGTCCCGGGACTAGCGGCACCGGGGAGCTGTTTTTT
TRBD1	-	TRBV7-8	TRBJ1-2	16	CASSSGQGLGWDGYTF	TGTGCCAGCAGCTCGGGACAGGGGTTAGGATGGGATGGCTACACCTTC
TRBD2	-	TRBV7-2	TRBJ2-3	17	CASSYSSGGGVADTQYF	TGTGCCAGCAGCTACTCTAGCGGGGGGGGTGTGGCAGATACGCAGTATTTT
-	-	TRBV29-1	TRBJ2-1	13	CSVQTGLGNEQFF	TGCAGCGTCCAAACAGGGTTGGGAAATGAGCAGTTCTTC
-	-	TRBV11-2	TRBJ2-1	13	CASSLGHNNEQFF	TGTGCCAGCAGCTTAGGACACAACAATGAGCAGTTCTTC
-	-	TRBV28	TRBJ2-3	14	CASSPLVGGDTQYF	TGTGCCAGCAGTCCGCTCGTGGGAGGAGATACGCAGTATTTT
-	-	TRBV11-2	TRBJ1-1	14	CASSFRGSNTEAFF	TGTGCCAGCAGCTTCCGGGGATCAAACACTGAAGCTTTCTTT
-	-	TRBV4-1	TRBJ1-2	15	CASSQEATTNYGYTF	TGCGCCAGCAGCCAAGAGGCCACTACTAACTATGGCTACACCTTC
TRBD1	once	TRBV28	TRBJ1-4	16	CASSLSATGGNEKLFF	TGTGCCAGCAGTTTATCAGCGACAGGGGGAAATGAAAAACTGTTTTTT